Listed here is a single TCR beta chain. Its antigen remains unidentified. This sample stems from a study of CD8+ T cells in alopecia areata. Across the whole study: Tofacitinib was taken orally by treated patients, and the dose was 5 to 10 mg twice daily. Notes on the study in general: During tofacitinib treatment, many expanded lesional clones remained in scalp and blood. Patients shared TCRs less clearly than mice did, possibly for HLA-related reasons.

Treatment indicated: oral pan-JAK inhibitor, 5-10 mg twice daily. T lymphocytes (CD4+ and CD8+) were sorted from PBMCs. Extracted RNA was reverse transcribed into cDNA, the sequencing template. The protocol was immunoSEQ multiplex PCR, while the TCRdb copy is restricted to in-frame clones and leaves out a portion. The data contain approximately 150,000 clones, around 60% of them seen just once; the ten biggest clones take up 14%. The ends were cut back, 0 bases at V and 6 bases at J, with 17 bases in the middle. Germline values: CDR1 SGHAT, CDR2 FQNNGV. CDR3 length equals 16 residues. This sequence joins TRBV11-2 and TRBJ1-2; D gene uncertain. The starting material was CD4+ T cells sorted from blood, obtained at week 24, from a patient treated with tofacitinib. The clonotype was recovered from a human donor with alopecia areata. The CDR3 nucleotides are TGTGCCAGCAGCTTAGAGCCTCGGGGAGCAGGCGATGGCTACACCTTC. Its translation is CASSLEPRGAGDGYTF.